This T cell receptor (beta chain) was documented in a study of CD8+ T cells in alopecia areata (dated 2018 in TCRdb). With respect to the entire study: Treated patients were enrolled in an open-label pilot trial of oral tofacitinib, 5 to 10 mg twice daily, for moderate-to-severe alopecia areata. Tofacitinib was administered for 6 to 18 months, and 6 months of follow-up off drug were then conducted to assess delayed response and recurrence. RNA came from the PAXgene miRNA kit for fixed scalp, the miRNeasy kit for PBMCs, and the RNeasy kit for mouse skin. High-throughput TCRbeta sequencing was used to examine T cell clonal expansion in alopecia areata in both the C3H/HeJ mouse model and human patients. Tofacitinib-treated patients had biopsies at baseline and at 4 and 24 weeks of treatment, with a later scalp biopsy in several patients. Human TCRbeta sequencing covered scalp tissue and sorted CD4+ and CD8+ peripheral blood T cells from patchy and totalis/universalis alopecia areata patients and healthy controls. Scalp clonality was compared across normal scalp (n=4), patchy alopecia areata scalp (n=8), and alopecia totalis/universalis scalp (n=8). Amplification of TCRbeta CDR3 regions was done by immunoSEQ multiplex PCR using 35 Vbeta forward primers and 13 Jbeta reverse primers. Broad study findings and their caveats: TCR sequences shared between patients were less clear than in mice, possibly partly because of HLA diversity in the patient population. Higher clonality and more expanded CD8+ clones were observed in lesional scalp than in normal scalp, particularly in alopecia totalis/universalis, a finding suggestive of antigenic drive. Scalp TCR repertoire analysis is complicated because resident alphabeta T cells in normal human skin are also sequenced, whereas mouse skin is dominated by gammadelta T cells.

This specimen's time point label, interpreted: baseline before oral tofacitinib. Peripheral blood and lesional scalp punch biopsies were obtained from patients with alopecia areata. PBMCs were isolated by density centrifugation and stained for CD3, CD4 and CD8, after which CD4+ and CD8+ T cells were sorted on a FACSAria. V loses 1 base of germline sequence and J loses 6 bases, and the interval between the two ends is 5 bases. The CDR1 and CDR2 encoded by the germline V gene are MDHEN and SYDVKM. The CDR3 sequence holds 12 residues, the cysteine and phenylalanine included. Just CDR3 DNA is preserved here, 36 bases in frame from base 1. The library was generated by the immunoSEQ multiplex PCR assay. For TCR sequencing, RNA was extracted from every sample and reverse transcribed into cDNA to serve as template. First-strand cDNA was synthesized using SuperScript III with a 2:1 mix of oligo-dT and random hexamers. A synthetic immune receptor repertoire was used to assess amplification bias, and residual bias was removed computationally. The paper's data handling went like this. Raw reads were preprocessed to remove errors, and CDR3 was defined by IMGT conventions from the conserved cysteine to phenylalanine. Clonality was calculated as 1 minus Shannon entropy normalized by log2 of the number of productive unique TCRs. Whether each scalp clone was CD4 or CD8 was inferred by checking scalp TCRbeta sequences against the CD4 and CD8 repertoires from sorted blood. TCRdb carries this immuneACCESS record with in-frame sequences only. Its versions omit some clonotypes, under half of them owing to an unresolved V gene in the studies checked, with the rest unexplained. That table is the source of V, J and clone size, and D and trimming were worked out from the DNA. The sample data list tens of thousands of clones, and 55% to 75% of these were observed just once. The ten largest clones represent roughly a sixth of the sample.

As to this clone: Its recognized antigen is unknown. No much larger clonotype is one base removed from it; base qualities were not supplied.

This receptor was taken from a human donor with alopecia areata. The chain is assembled from TRBV28 and TRBJ2-3, with no confident D gene call. The source was CD8+ T cells sorted from blood, collected at week 0. The CDR3: CASSLSSDTQYF. In nucleotide form, the sequence is TGTGCCAGCAGTTTATCTTCGGATACGCAGTATTTT.